This T cell receptor (beta chain) comes out of a study of cytomegalovirus exposure and HLA in healthy donors. Primers: 60 Vbeta forward and 13 Jbeta reverse. Clones were read by immunoSEQ multiplex PCR, and TCRdb kept only the in-frame ones, dropping some. In the table there are a few hundred thousand clones, roughly 80% of which are singletons. This receptor was taken from a girl between 5 and 17 years old in good health and CMV-seronegative. The specimen was PBMCs.

CDR3 sequence reads: CASSFGPPASDRPYEQYF. CDR3 in DNA: TGTGCCAGCAGTTTTGGGCCCCCCGCTTCGGACAGACCCTACGAGCAGTACTTC. The chain is built from TRBV27 and TRBJ2-7; possible D gene TRBD1, 6 bases. CDR1 is MNHEY and CDR2 is SMNVEV in the germline V gene (reference sequence). The CDR3 is made up of 18 amino acids. Trimming stripped 3 bases from V and 2 bases from J, with 23 bases between.